The 22 T cell receptor beta chains reported below all come from one sample, sequenced in a study of blood T cell repertoires in COVID-19. Sequencing used immunoSEQ multiplex PCR; TCRdb keeps in-frame clones, though not all of them. The sample holds about 200,000 clones, 70% to 85% seen once. The sequenced sample consisted of peripheral blood. All receptors derive from a human donor with acute or convalescent COVID-19. The donor label of this sample is uncertain.

Notes on this clone: One end of the junction varies from germline; a read error may be responsible. The chain has TRBV7-2 and TRBJ2-1; TRBD2 matches 7 bases. Germline CDR1 reads SGHTA; CDR2 reads FQGNSA. The CDR3 contains 18 residues. The CDR3 DNA reads TGTGCCAGCAGTTTAGGGCCGAGCGGGGCGAGCTCCTACAATGAGCAGTTCTTC. Its protein is CASSLGPSGASSYNEQFF.

This chain uses TRBV29-1 with TRBJ1-2; D is uncertain. Trimming left V 4 bases short and J 6 bases short, with 15 bases between. This CDR3 is built from 13 residues. Per the germline V gene, CDR1 is SQVTM and CDR2 is ANQGSEA. CDR3 nucleotides: TGCAGCGTTGCAGGAGCTGAGACTAATGGCTACACCTTC. It is translated as CSVAGAETNGYTF.

CDR3 sequence (DNA): TGTGCCAGCAGGTTCTTGAAGACAAAGACTAATGAAAAACTGTTTTTT. Translating gives CASRFLKTKTNEKLFF. The chain recombines TRBV28 with TRBJ1-4; D not certain. Deletions cut 6 bases from V and 2 bases from J, with 16 bases between. Germline V gives CDR1 MDHEN, CDR2 SYDVKM. The CDR3 runs 16 residues. Filled out from reference TRBV28 and TRBJ1-4, the complete variable domain reads DVKVTQSSRYLVKRTGEKVFLECVQDMDHENMFWYRQDPGLGLRLIYFSYDVKMKEKGDIPEGYSVSREKKERFSLILESASTNQTSMYLCASRFLKTKTNEKLFFGSGTQLSVL.

V and J are TRBV28 and TRBJ1-4; TRBD1 aligns across 7 bases. This CDR3 has 17 amino acids. Germline lookup yields CDR1 MDHEN and CDR2 SYDVKM. The V and J ends lost 2 bases and 4 bases, in that order; junction bases with no gene match: 10. The CDR3 nucleotides are TGTGCCAGCAGTTTAACCCGACAGGGTGTCAGTAATGAAAAACTGTTTTTT. Residues: CASSLTRQGVSNEKLFF.

A single count supports this clone. The CDR3 coding sequence is TGTGCCAGCAGCGTAACATCCTCGAACTACGAGCAGTACTTC. Translation: CASSVTSSNYEQYF. The chain couples TRBV9 to TRBJ2-7; D not resolved. This CDR3 comprises 14 residues. Germline assignment: CDR1 SGDLS and CDR2 YYNGEE. Trimming removed 1 base from V and 3 bases from J, with 11 bases in between.

This clone was seen only a few times. The chain combines TRBV20-1 with TRBJ2-5; a weak D match, TRBD2 (6 bases). V lost 3 bases, J lost 4 bases, and 9 bases lay in between. CDR3 length equals 12 residues. Per germline, CDR1 DFQATT and CDR2 SNEGSKA (reference sequence). CDR3 residues: CSASSGGETQYF. The CDR3 DNA reads as TGCAGTGCTAGTAGCGGCGGAGAGACCCAGTACTTC.

This clone was found many times. The V call is TRBV18, the J call TRBJ2-5, with D maybe TRBD1 (5 bases). CDR1 KGHSH and CDR2 LQKENI come from the germline V gene. The CDR3 is 14 amino acids. V was cut by 1 base and J by 4 bases, with 10 bases left in between. The CDR3 loop reads CASSPLGQGETQYF. CDR3 nucleotides: TGTGCCAGCTCACCACTGGGGCAGGGAGAGACCCAGTACTTC.

The rearrangement joins TRBV11-2 to TRBJ2-7, with TRBD1 as a possible D gene (6 bases). Deletions cut 5 bases from V and 3 bases from J, with 20 bases between. The CDR3 is made up of 16 amino acids. Germline V gene data show CDR1 as SGHAT and CDR2 as FQNNGV. CDR3 nucleotides: TGTGCCAGCAGCGCGTGGGGGCAGGGTGGAAGCTACGAGCAGTACTTC. Protein product: CASSAWGQGGSYEQYF.

This sequence joins TRBV18 and TRBJ1-5; D ambiguous. V was trimmed by 4 bases and J by 6 bases, leaving 13 bases between them. The CDR3 totals 14 residues. From germline, CDR1 is KGHSH and CDR2 LQKENI. The CDR3 bases are TGTGCCAGCTCACGAGGGCGCGAGGGTCAGCCCCAGCATTTT. As protein: CASSRGREGQPQHF. The full variable domain, with the rest looked up from reference TRBV18 and TRBJ1-5, is NAGVMQNPRHLVRRRGQEARLRCSPMKGHSHVYWYRQLPEEGLKFMVYLQKENIIDESGMPKERFSAEFPKEGPSILRIQQVVRGDSAAYFCASSRGREGQPQHFGDGTRLSIL.

The chain joins TRBV5-3 to TRBJ1-1, with 7 bases matching TRBD1. TRBV5-3 belongs to the ORF category, with a function that is uncertain. Germline trimming cut 4 bases from V and 9 bases from J; bases unmatched to any gene: 6. CDR3 length: 12 residues. The CDR3: CARSPGQEKAFF. The CDR3 bases are TGTGCCAGAAGCCCAGGACAGGAAAAAGCTTTCTTT.

This rearrangement joins TRBV15 to TRBJ2-1, with 12 bases lining up with TRBD2. Germline V lookup: CDR1 LNHNV, CDR2 YYDKDF (reference sequence). The CDR3 spans 17 residues. With 3 bases clipped from V and 7 bases from J, the junction kept 10 bases outside the gene matches. The CDR3 loop is CATSSRASGRAENEQFF. CDR3 nucleotides: TGTGCCACCAGCAGCCGGGCTAGCGGGAGGGCCGAAAATGAGCAGTTCTTC.

This clone was counted a few times. This chain connects TRBV5-6 to TRBJ1-2; D uncertain. CDR1 is SGHDT and CDR2 is YYEEEE in the germline V gene. The length of the CDR3 is 12 residues. With 0 bases removed from V and 8 bases from J, the gap between germline ends came to 8 bases. The CDR3 here is CASSLGVSGYTF. Written as DNA, the CDR3 is TGTGCCAGCAGCTTGGGTGTAAGCGGCTACACCTTC.

CDR3 coding DNA: TGTGCCAGCAACAGGCAGGGAAACGGTGATAATGAAAAACTGTTTTTT. It specifies CASNRQGNGDNEKLFF. V gene TRBV2 combines with J gene TRBJ1-4, with D maybe TRBD1 (5 bases). The V gene's germline CDR1 is SNHLY and CDR2 FYNNEI. The CDR3 spans 16 residues. V lost 7 bases and J lost 4, with 19 bases in between.

This chain joins TRBV7-8 and TRBJ2-7; D not certain. Germline CDR1 is SGHVS and CDR2 is FQNEAQ. This CDR3 has 15 residues. V was shortened by 3 bases and J by 1 base, with 13 bases between the two germline ends. In DNA, the CDR3 is TGTGCCAGCAGCTTCCCTCATGGCGGATCCTACGAGCAGTACTTC. Its protein product is CASSFPHGGSYEQYF.

The chain has TRBV27 and TRBJ2-7, with a tentative D call TRBD2 (6 bases). Germline CDR1 and CDR2: MNHEY and SMNVEV (reference sequence). V was cut by 3 bases and J by 0 bases, with 18 bases left in between. The CDR3 has 17 amino acids. The CDR3 sequence is CASSFSRDSFSSYEQYF. CDR3 in DNA: TGTGCCAGCAGTTTTTCCAGGGACTCATTCAGCTCCTACGAGCAGTACTTC.

This chain uses TRBV7-8 with TRBJ1-1, with D possibly being TRBD1 (5 bases). The CDR3 is 15 residues long. Per germline, CDR1 SGHVS and CDR2 FQNEAQ. Trimming removed 1 base at V and 3 bases at J, with 12 bases between. CDR3 in amino acids: CASSLEEGRYTEAFF. CDR3 sequence (DNA): TGTGCCAGCAGCTTAGAGGAGGGGAGGTACACTGAAGCTTTCTTT.

This clone was observed a few times. The rearrangement joins TRBV18 to TRBJ1-5; 7 nucleotides line up with TRBD1. The CDR3 loop spans 16 amino acids. V lost 0 bases and J lost 5; bases outside the gene matches: 7. Germline lookup yields CDR1 KGHSH and CDR2 LQKENI. This CDR3 reads CASSPPAGGGYQPQHF. As DNA, the CDR3 is TGTGCCAGCTCACCACCGGCAGGGGGTGGATATCAGCCCCAGCATTTT.

This rearrangement joins TRBV24-1 to TRBJ2-3; 8 bases fit TRBD1. Per germline, CDR1 KGHDR and CDR2 SFDVKD. The V gene end was trimmed by 5 bases and the J gene end by 4 bases; junction bases not matched to a gene: 13. The CDR3 covers 17 residues. The CDR3 sequence: CATSGSGGAGYADTQYF. The CDR3 DNA reads TGTGCCACCAGTGGGTCAGGGGGCGCGGGTTATGCAGATACGCAGTATTTT.

The chain employs TRBV3-1 (or the pseudogene TRBV3-2) and TRBJ2-3; TRBD2 matches at 8 bases. Unmatched junction bases numbered 6, after V lost 4 bases and J lost 0 bases. The CDR3 extends over 16 amino acids. CDR1 LGHDT and CDR2 YNNKEL come from the germline V gene (reference sequence). The CDR3 DNA is TGTGCCAGCAGCCCCTTTAGCGGGACTAGCACAGATACGCAGTATTTT. This translates into CASSPFSGTSTDTQYF.

J is TRBJ2-3 and V is TRBV28; TRBD2 matches at 13 bases. The CDR3 is 17 residues long. Trimming removed 5 bases from V and 4 bases from J; junction bases left unmatched: 9. Germline lookup yields CDR1 MDHEN and CDR2 SYDVKM. The CDR3 protein is CASSPRTSGRSADTQYF. DNA for the CDR3: TGTGCCAGCAGTCCGCGGACTAGCGGGAGATCGGCAGATACGCAGTATTTT.

The chain links TRBV5-1 to TRBJ2-2; 13 nucleotides line up with TRBD2. V lost 3 bases, J lost 6 bases, and 2 bases stayed unmatched. CDR3 length: 15 residues. Per the germline V gene, CDR1 is SGHRS and CDR2 is YFSETQ. The CDR3 is CASSSGTSGAGELFF. The CDR3 nucleotides read TGCGCCAGCAGCTCCGGGACTAGCGGGGCCGGGGAGCTGTTTTTT.

The genes are TRBV19 and TRBJ2-3, with a weak D call TRBD2 (6 bases). CDR1 and CDR2 (germline): LNHDA, SQIVND (reference sequence). V lost 8 bases to trimming and J lost 5 bases, with 20 bases between them. The CDR3 covers 15 residues. CDR3 nucleotides: TGTGCCAGTGCCGTCGAAGCGCCCGGGGGAGATACGCAGTATTTT. Translated: CASAVEAPGGDTQYF. Supplemented by reference TRBV19 and TRBJ2-3, the full variable domain reads DGGITQSPKYLFRKEGQNVTLSCEQNLNHDAMYWYRQDPGQGLRLIYYSQIVNDFQKGDIAEGYSVSREKKESFPLTVTSAQKNPTAFYLCASAVEAPGGDTQYFGPGTRLTVL.